This T cell receptor beta chain was identified in a study of blood T cell repertoires in COVID-19. Across the whole study: Samples of COVID-19 (acute and convalescent) were obtained from the United States, Italy and Spain.

CDR3 length: 13 amino acids. Germline V gene lookup returns CDR1 LGHDT and CDR2 YNNKEL (reference sequence). V was pared by 3 bases and J by 5 bases, with 8 bases between. The table came from immunoSEQ multiplex PCR; TCRdb's copy has only in-frame clones and leaves some out. Altogether around 150,000 clones are present, around 74% being singletons, with the ten largest covering about 3%. This clone is a singleton in its sample. What was sequenced was peripheral blood. The source of this sequence is a man between 65 and 80 years old with acute or convalescent COVID-19. J is TRBJ2-1 and V is TRBV3-1 (or the pseudogene TRBV3-2); D gene uncertain. DNA of the CDR3: TGTGCCAGCAGCCAGGTCAGAAACAATGAGCAGTTCTTC. Encoded protein: CASSQVRNNEQFF.